Below are 12 T cell receptor beta chains sequenced from a single sample in a study of neoadjuvant anti-PD-1 for oral cavity cancer. Sample time point: after neoadjuvant nivolumab, at surgical resection. The assay was immunoSEQ multiplex PCR, and TCRdb's table has in-frame clones only and misses some. The profile shows tens of thousands of clones, roughly 85% of them singletons. The sequencing here drew on PBMCs, taken after nivolumab (anti-PD-1) treatment. All receptors derive from a person between 40 and 85 years old with oral cavity squamous cell carcinoma.

The chain recombines TRBV20-1 with TRBJ1-2; a possible D gene is TRBD1 (5 bases). CDR3 length equals 11 residues. Germline CDR1 is DFQATT and CDR2 is SNEGSKA (reference sequence). The CDR3 DNA sequence: TGCACCGGTCAGGGTGGCTATGGCTACACCTTC. Translation gives CTGQGGYGYTF.

The CDR3 is CASSIDAGTENGELFF. The CDR3 region has the DNA TGTGCCAGTAGTATAGATGCCGGGACAGAAAACGGGGAGCTGTTTTTT. J is TRBJ2-2 and V is TRBV19; 7 positions match TRBD1. Germline loops: CDR1 LNHDA, CDR2 SQIVND (reference sequence). This CDR3 region has 16 residues. The V and J ends lost 0 bases and 7 bases, in that order; junction bases with no gene match: 8.

V usage is TRBV19 and J usage is TRBJ2-3; D is uncertain. Looked up from germline, CDR1 is LNHDA and CDR2 is SQIVND (reference sequence). This CDR3 is built from 13 residues. Trimming pared 3 bases from V and 1 base from J, leaving 5 bases between. The CDR3 loop is CASSILGTDTQYF. In DNA, the CDR3 is TGTGCCAGTAGTATTCTGGGCACAGATACGCAGTATTTT.

This clone was observed a single time. The V call is TRBV11-2, the J call TRBJ2-5; D gene unclear. The CDR3 has 11 amino acids. V gave up 1 base and J gave up 5 bases, with 2 bases separating them. Germline V gives CDR1 SGHAT, CDR2 FQNNGV. In nucleotides, the CDR3 is TGTGCCAGCAGCTTAGGGGAGACCCAGTACTTC. Protein sequence: CASSLGETQYF.

This clone was seen more than once but under ten times. The CDR3 DNA reads as TGCGCCAGCGGCCCGGGACAGAAGGGACTAGCGGGAGGTAATGAGCAGTTCTTC. It translates to CASGPGQKGLAGGNEQFF. The chain joins TRBV5-1 to TRBJ2-1; 15 nucleotides agree with TRBD2. Germline CDR1 and CDR2: SGHRS and YFSETQ. The CDR3 has 18 amino acids. J lost 7 bases, V lost 7 bases, and 15 bases had no gene match.

The V and J genes are TRBV19 and TRBJ2-7; 8 positions match TRBD1. V gave up 3 bases and J gave up 3 bases; unmatched junction bases: 7. The length of the CDR3 is 15 residues. Germline lookup yields CDR1 LNHDA and CDR2 SQIVND (reference sequence). CDR3 amino acids: CASSIRTGSLYEQYF. The CDR3 DNA sequence: TGTGCCAGTAGTATTAGGACAGGGAGCCTCTACGAGCAGTACTTC.

This clone turned up a few times. V is TRBV9 and J is TRBJ2-6; D remains unclear. The germline CDR1 and CDR2 sequences are SGDLS and YYNGEE. CDR3 length: 13 residues. Trimming cost V 0 bases and J 7 bases, with 5 bases left between them. CDR3 sequence: CASSVDAANVLTF. The DNA for the CDR3 is TGTGCCAGCAGCGTAGACGCCGCCAACGTCCTGACTTTC. The full variable domain, its missing parts supplied by reference TRBV9 and TRBJ2-6, is DSGVTQTPKHLITATGQRVTLRCSPRSGDLSVYWYQQSLDQGLQFLIQYYNGEERAKGNILERFSAQQFPDLHSELNLSSLELGDSALYFCASSVDAANVLTFGAGSRLTVL.

The V gene is TRBV4-2, the J gene TRBJ2-3; D may be TRBD1 or TRBD2 (5 bases each). There are 15 residues in the CDR3. Trimming removed 1 base at V and 5 bases at J, with 13 bases between. Germline CDR1 and CDR2: LGHNA and YNFKEQ. The CDR3 nucleotides are TGTGCCAGCAGCCAAGGGGGCGGGCTCGGAGATACGCAGTATTTT. Protein: CASSQGGGLGDTQYF.

The chain uses TRBV30 and TRBJ1-1; D gene uncertain. V lost 3 bases and J 4 bases, leaving 12 bases between the germline ends. CDR1 is GTSNPN and CDR2 is SVGIG in the germline V gene (reference sequence). The CDR3 has 13 amino acids. As DNA, the CDR3 is TGTGCCTGGAGCCGGCACCGCCTCACTGAAGCTTTCTTT. It is translated as CAWSRHRLTEAFF.

J is TRBJ2-1 and V is TRBV10-3; D may be TRBD1 (5 bases). V was shortened by 6 bases and J by 0 bases, with 18 bases between the two germline ends. Germline V gene data show CDR1 as ENHRY and CDR2 as SYGVKD. The CDR3 loop spans 17 amino acids. DNA for the CDR3: TGTGCCATCAGCCCTCAAGGGGCCGCCAGCTCCTACAATGAGCAGTTCTTC. Translated, it gives CAISPQGAASSYNEQFF.

The rearrangement uses TRBV7-9 and TRBJ2-1; D remains ambiguous. Deletions cut 1 base from V and 13 bases from J, with 8 bases between. Germline lookup yields CDR1 SEHNR and CDR2 FQNEAQ (reference sequence). The CDR3 runs to 11 residues. The CDR3 region has the DNA TGTGCCAGCAGCTTAGACGCAGCTCAGTTCTTC. It yields the protein CASSLDAAQFF.

The V call is TRBV2, the J call TRBJ2-3; D is uncertain. Trimming removed 4 bases from V and 7 bases from J, with 12 bases in between. The CDR3 has 13 amino acids. Germline CDR1 and CDR2: SNHLY and FYNNEI. In DNA form, the CDR3 reads TGTGCCAGCAGTGGAGAGACTGCACATACGCAGTATTTT. It yields the protein CASSGETAHTQYF.